This T cell receptor beta chain was sequenced in a study of T cell responses to AZD1222 COVID-19 vaccine. Study results and caveats: Breadth and depth of Spike-specific TCRs rose after two AZD1222 doses.

Notes on this clone: Its cognate antigen is unknown.

The trim removed 3 bases at V and 1 base at J, leaving 4 bases unmatched. CDR3 length: 15 residues. CDR1 SGDLS and CDR2 YYNGEE come from the germline V gene. Assay: immunoSEQ multiplex PCR; the TCRdb copy retains only in-frame clones and omits some. Here the sample spans 75,000 to 95,000 clones, roughly 85% being singletons. The chain recombines TRBV9 with TRBJ1-2, with TRBD1 identical over 9 bases. The sequencing used peripheral blood, collected on day 0 of AZD1222 vaccination. The sequence was collected from an adult in good health. The DNA for the CDR3 is TGTGCCAGCAGCGCTAACAGGGGGCGTAACTATGGCTACACCTTC. This codes for CASSANRGRNYGYTF.